These T cell receptor beta chains were read from a single sample in a study of cytotoxic CD8 clonotypes in ibrutinib-treated CLL. Method: immunoSEQ multiplex PCR; TCRdb's copy keeps in-frame clones and lacks some. The table lists fewer than 300,000 clones, about 72% of them singletons. The source material was PBMCs, sampled at disease progression, from a patient treated with ibrutinib. These receptors were obtained from a human donor with chronic lymphocytic leukemia. CDR3s include the opening cysteine and the closing phenylalanine or tryptophan. Each record gives: V gene, clone size, D gene, J gene, CDR3 protein, CDR3 DNA. D genes are given only for firm matches. The size of a clone is reported for some rows only, either as once, few or many, or as a class for expanded clones.

>TRBV27|-|TRBD1|TRBJ2-1
CASSLWTGANEQFF
TGTGCCAGCAGTTTATGGACAGGGGCCAATGAGCAGTTCTTC
>TRBV5-1|few|-|TRBJ2-3
CASSLGTSGDTQYF
TGCGCCAGCAGCTTGGGGACCTCTGGGGATACGCAGTATTTT
>TRBV2|-|TRBD1|TRBJ2-7
CASRATGGPSYEQYF
TGTGCCAGCAGGGCGACAGGGGGCCCTTCCTACGAGCAGTACTTC
>TRBV7-9|-|TRBD2|TRBJ2-7
CASSPKRSRLAGPRYEQYF
TGTGCCAGCAGCCCGAAAAGGTCGCGACTAGCGGGACCACGGTACGAGCAGTACTTC
>TRBV13|-|TRBD2|TRBJ2-3
CASSSGGETTDTQYF
TGTGCCAGCAGCTCCGGGGGGGAGACCACAGATACGCAGTATTTT
>TRBV28|few|-|TRBJ1-2
CASSPIARPGDYGYTF
TGTGCCAGCAGTCCCATTGCCCGGCCAGGGGACTATGGCTACACCTTC
>TRBV4-1|few|TRBD2|TRBJ2-7
CASSQRTSGLSYEQYF
TGCGCCAGCAGCCAAAGGACTAGCGGACTCTCCTACGAGCAGTACTTC
>TRBV19|-|TRBD1|TRBJ1-1
CASRYLGTGMNTEAFF
TGTGCCAGTAGATACCTTGGGACAGGGATGAACACTGAAGCTTTCTTT
>TRBV4-1|few|TRBD2|TRBJ2-7
CASSLIRAGGPHEQYF
TGCGCCAGCAGCTTGATTCGAGCGGGAGGGCCCCACGAGCAGTACTTC
>TRBV18|-|TRBD1|TRBJ1-1
CASSPRQGALMNTEAFF
TGTGCCAGCTCACCTAGACAGGGGGCCCTAATGAACACTGAAGCTTTCTTT
>TRBV28|few|TRBD1|TRBJ2-6
CASSLSGTALSGANVLTF
TGTGCCAGCAGTTTATCCGGGACAGCACTCTCTGGGGCCAACGTCCTGACTTTC
>TRBV9|once|-|TRBJ2-7
CASSVAGFPSYEQYF
TGTGCCAGCAGCGTAGCAGGGTTCCCCTCCTACGAGCAGTACTTC
>TRBV27|once|-|TRBJ1-1
CASSPNRRDTEAFF
TGTGCCAGCAGTCCAAACAGGAGGGATACTGAAGCTTTCTTT
>TRBV7-9|-|TRBD1|TRBJ2-7
CASSPPRTGTYEQYF
TGTGCCAGCAGCCCCCCCAGGACAGGGACCTACGAGCAGTACTTC
>TRBV10-1|-|TRBD2|TRBJ2-1
CASSESIVGLAAYNEQFF
TGCGCCAGCAGTGAGTCGATAGTCGGTCTAGCGGCCTACAATGAGCAGTTCTTC
>TRBV10-1|-|-|TRBJ2-1
CATSRSSYNEQFF
TGCGCCACCTCTCGGAGCTCCTACAATGAGCAGTTCTTC
>TRBV9|-|-|TRBJ2-3
CASSPRGDGLRDTQYF
TGTGCCAGCAGCCCGCGTGGGGACGGATTACGCGATACGCAGTATTTT
>TRBV7-8|-|-|TRBJ2-3
CASSLEAITDTQYF
TGTGCCAGCAGCTTAGAGGCTATAACAGATACGCAGTATTTT
>TRBV5-1|-|TRBD2|TRBJ2-3
CASRMAGGPSDTQYF
TGCGCCAGCAGGATGGCGGGGGGGCCGTCAGATACGCAGTATTTT
>TRBV27|-|TRBD2|TRBJ2-7
CASSFLAGAIEQYF
TGTGCCAGCAGTTTTCTAGCGGGAGCAATCGAGCAGTACTTC
>TRBV27|-|-|TRBJ1-3
CASRPAGRGWNTIYF
TGTGCCAGCAGACCAGCGGGCCGGGGGTGGAACACCATATATTTT
>TRBV5-1|few|-|TRBJ2-3
CASTPTAGSTDTQYF
TGCGCCAGCACCCCGACAGCGGGCAGCACAGATACGCAGTATTTT
>TRBV5-1|-|TRBD1|TRBJ1-3
CASSLRGQPTGNTIYF
TGCGCCAGCAGCTTGCGGGGACAGCCGACAGGAAACACCATATATTTT
>TRBV7-2|-|-|TRBJ2-1
CASSTQGLPHNEQFF
TGTGCCAGCAGCACACAGGGATTGCCCCACAATGAGCAGTTCTTC
>TRBV25-1|-|-|TRBJ2-7
CASSESQYYEQYF
TGTGCCAGCAGTGAGTCACAGTACTACGAGCAGTACTTC
>TRBV4-3|-|-|TRBJ1-2
CASSQGENYGYTF
TGCGCCAGCAGCCAAGGGGAAAACTATGGCTACACCTTC
>TRBV12-5|few|-|TRBJ2-7
CASGFISYEQYF
TGTGCTAGTGGTTTTATCTCCTACGAGCAGTACTTC
>TRBV7-2|once|TRBD1|TRBJ2-7
CASSLSGTDNYEQYF
TGTGCCAGCAGCTTATCCGGGACAGATAACTACGAGCAGTACTTC
>TRBV18|-|TRBD1|TRBJ1-4
CASSPGQGAANEKLFF
TGTGCCAGCTCACCTGGACAGGGGGCAGCTAATGAAAAACTGTTTTTT
>TRBV2|-|TRBD1|TRBJ1-6
CASSVGGNRGYSPLHF
TGTGCCAGCAGTGTCGGGGGCAACAGGGGGTATTCACCCCTCCACTTT
>TRBV10-2|-|-|TRBJ2-7
CAVVPGTLNSYEQYF
TGCGCCGTCGTCCCCGGGACACTCAACTCCTACGAGCAGTACTTC
>TRBV29-1|-|TRBD2|TRBJ2-7
CSVPTGLAGATEQYF
TGCAGCGTACCAACGGGACTAGCGGGAGCGACCGAGCAGTACTTC
>TRBV18|few|TRBD1|TRBJ1-2
CASSPVGQTNYGYTF
TGTGCCAGCTCACCAGTGGGACAGACTAACTATGGCTACACCTTC
>TRBV10-3|-|-|TRBJ1-1
CAISESENTEAFF
TGTGCCATCAGTGAGTCAGAGAACACTGAAGCTTTCTTT
>TRBV7-7|-|-|TRBJ2-5
CASSLAFLRTQYF
TGTGCCAGCAGCTTAGCGTTTCTGCGCACCCAGTACTTC